This T cell receptor (beta chain) was obtained from a study of shared clonotypes between healthy human individuals. Generated by immunoSEQ multiplex PCR, the TCRdb table keeps only in-frame clones and is missing some. The sample shows fewer than 800,000 clones, about 91% of them seen only once. As regards this clone: The antigen remains undetermined.

The germline V gene has CDR1 MDHEN and CDR2 SYDVKM. V was pared by 2 bases and J by 7 bases, with 6 bases between. The CDR3 extends over 11 amino acids. Positive CCR7 selection of CD45RO-negative cells yielded the naive CD8 cells, and terminally differentiated effector memory CD45RA+ cells were excluded. Study-wide results and caveats: The represented genetic and exposure-history diversity was limited by the small number of donors.

The chain couples TRBV28 to TRBJ2-7; D is unclear. The receptor comes from a man younger than 45 in good health. Sequencing used naive CD8+ T cells sorted from blood. CDR3 nucleotides: TGTGCCAGCAGTTTAGGTGCTGAGCAGTACTTC. It specifies CASSLGAEQYF.